The rows below give T cell receptor beta chains drawn from one sample of a study of blood T cell repertoires in COVID-19. Here immunoSEQ multiplex PCR was the method, and the copy in TCRdb shows in-frame clones only, minus some. The sample carries approximately 240,000 clones, about 90% recorded once. The sequencing sample was made of PBMCs or T cells enriched from blood (not recorded which). The receptors were sampled from a woman younger than 35 who had recovered from COVID-19. Each CDR3 is given with its conserved first and last residue. A row's size may be missing; if present it is once, few, many or a size class.

J,V,size,CDR3
TRBJ2-1,TRBV6-6,NA,CASSVRDRVGGQFF
TRBJ2-1,TRBV7-7,NA,CASSPGTGGGNEQFF
TRBJ2-5,TRBV2,NA,CASSENLDRVVRETQYF
TRBJ1-2,TRBV15,NA,CATSRDQTSNYGYTF
TRBJ1-5,TRBV7-8,once,CASSDQTDSNQPQHF
TRBJ2-1,TRBV4-1,NA,CASSQVLREGAYNEQFF
TRBJ1-5,TRBV5-1,NA,CASSGGTGDQPQHF
TRBJ2-5,TRBV28,NA,CASSLRGDRPQETQYF
TRBJ2-7,TRBV27,NA,CASSLRGITYEQYF
TRBJ2-7,TRBV7-2,NA,CASSLADSTYEQYF
TRBJ1-2,TRBV12-3/TRBV12-4,NA,CASSPRTGYGYTF
TRBJ2-5,TRBV13,NA,CASRRLAGAGETQYF
TRBJ1-1,TRBV2,NA,CASRTGADTEAFF
TRBJ2-1,TRBV28,once,CASSFRSGGTNEQFF
TRBJ1-6,TRBV5-1,few,CASSSGQGESPLHF
TRBJ1-2,TRBV5-1,NA,CASRTTGGFGYTF
TRBJ2-7,TRBV3-1/TRBV3-2,NA,CASSQAQGAYEQYF
TRBJ1-2,TRBV19,NA,CASNNRGYGYTF
TRBJ1-2,TRBV2,NA,CASSDWTTNYGYTF
TRBJ2-1,TRBV28,NA,CASSMISGTVGYNEQFF
TRBJ1-4,TRBV10-3,NA,CAISGDRGANEKLFF
TRBJ1-5,TRBV5-8,NA,CASSLAPVSNQPQHF
TRBJ2-7,TRBV28,NA,CASEWVVLWEHEQYF
TRBJ1-3,TRBV5-1,NA,CASSLDVQGFPGNTIYF
TRBJ2-3,TRBV5-1,NA,CASSPVAGGFTDTQYF
TRBJ2-7,TRBV2,NA,CASMVDSVSYEQYF
TRBJ1-6,TRBV9,NA,CASSPGTGNSPLHF